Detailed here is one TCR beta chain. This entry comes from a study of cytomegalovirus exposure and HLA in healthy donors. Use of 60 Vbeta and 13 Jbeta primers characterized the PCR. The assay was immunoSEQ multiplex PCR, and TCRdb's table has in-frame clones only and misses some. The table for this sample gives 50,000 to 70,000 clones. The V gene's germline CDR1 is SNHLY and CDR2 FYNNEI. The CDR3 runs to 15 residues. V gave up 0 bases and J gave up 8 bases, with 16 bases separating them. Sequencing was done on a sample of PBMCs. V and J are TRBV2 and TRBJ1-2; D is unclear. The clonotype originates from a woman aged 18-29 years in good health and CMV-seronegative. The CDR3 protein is CASSEAHRMAGGYTF. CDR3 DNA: TGTGCCAGCAGTGAAGCACACCGCATGGCGGGGGGCTACACCTTC. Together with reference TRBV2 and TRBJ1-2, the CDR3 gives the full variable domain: EPEVTQTPSHQVTQMGQEVILRCVPISNHLYFYWYRQILGQKVEFLVSFYNNEISEKSEIFDDQFSVERPDGSNFTLKIRSTKLEDSAMYFCASSEAHRMAGGYTFGSGTRLTVV.